This T cell receptor (beta chain) was captured in a study of CD8 T cells in Susac syndrome. At the level of the study: When their blood was taken, patients with Susac syndrome were therapy-naive, taking corticosteroids, or taking intravenous immunoglobulin alone.

This clonotype has a single count. This CDR3 contains 15 residues. Per the germline V gene, CDR1 is DFQATT and CDR2 is SNEGSKA (reference sequence). The V gene end was trimmed by 3 bases and the J gene end by 1 base; junction bases not matched to a gene: 6. The authors sequenced TCR beta from blood CD8+ and CD4+ T cells. TEMRA cells were enriched by FACS, and CD4+ and CD8+ T cells were negatively isolated. An input of about 0.5 to 1 ug of RNA was subjected to reverse transcription using random hexamers. Multiplex immunoSEQ PCR targeted 54 Vbeta and 13 Jbeta TCR beta segments. A single record per CDR3 protein comes from TCRdb applying MiXCR to the immunoSEQ multiplex PCR reads. Of roughly 130,000 distinct CDR3 sequences detected, around 96% appear once; the ten largest clones hold roughly 0.13%.

The chain carries TRBV20-1 and TRBJ1-1; the match to TRBD1 covers 9 bases. The receptor was derived from a human donor with Susac syndrome. Input material: CD4+ T cells from PBMCs. The CDR3 loop is CSARGQGKTNTEAFF. As DNA, the CDR3 is TGCAGTGCTAGGGGACAGGGAAAGACGAACACTGAAGCTTTCTTT.